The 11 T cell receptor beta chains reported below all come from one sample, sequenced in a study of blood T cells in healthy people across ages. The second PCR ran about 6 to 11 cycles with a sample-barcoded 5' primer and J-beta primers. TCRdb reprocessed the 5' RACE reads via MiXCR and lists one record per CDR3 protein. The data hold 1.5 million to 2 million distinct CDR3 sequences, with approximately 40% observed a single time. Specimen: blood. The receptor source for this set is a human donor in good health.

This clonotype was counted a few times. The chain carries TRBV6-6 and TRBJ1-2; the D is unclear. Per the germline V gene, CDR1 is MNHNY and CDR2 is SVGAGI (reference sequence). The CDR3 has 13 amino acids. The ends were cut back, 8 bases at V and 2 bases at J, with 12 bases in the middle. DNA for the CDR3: TGTGCCAGCGAACGGGATTTGAACTATGGCTACACCTTC. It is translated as CASERDLNYGYTF.

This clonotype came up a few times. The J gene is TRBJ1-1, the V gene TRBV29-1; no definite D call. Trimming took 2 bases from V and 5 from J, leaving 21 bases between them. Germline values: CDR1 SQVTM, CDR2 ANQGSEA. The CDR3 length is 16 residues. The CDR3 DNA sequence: TGCAGCGTTGAATATGGCATGGCCTGGATGGGGACTGAAGCTTTCTTT. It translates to CSVEYGMAWMGTEAFF.

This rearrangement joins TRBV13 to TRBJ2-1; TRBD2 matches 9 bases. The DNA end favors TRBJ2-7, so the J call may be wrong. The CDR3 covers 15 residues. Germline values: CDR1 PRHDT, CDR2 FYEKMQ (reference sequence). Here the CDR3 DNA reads TGTGCCAGCAGCTGGGGACTAGCCTCCTACAATGAGCAGTACTTC. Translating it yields CASSWGLASYNEQYF.

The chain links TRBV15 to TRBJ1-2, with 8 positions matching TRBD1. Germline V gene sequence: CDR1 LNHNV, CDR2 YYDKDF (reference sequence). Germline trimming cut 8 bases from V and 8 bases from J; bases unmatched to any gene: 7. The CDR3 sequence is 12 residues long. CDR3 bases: TGTGCCACCTTTGGACAGGGCGAAGGCTACACCTTC. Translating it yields CATFGQGEGYTF.

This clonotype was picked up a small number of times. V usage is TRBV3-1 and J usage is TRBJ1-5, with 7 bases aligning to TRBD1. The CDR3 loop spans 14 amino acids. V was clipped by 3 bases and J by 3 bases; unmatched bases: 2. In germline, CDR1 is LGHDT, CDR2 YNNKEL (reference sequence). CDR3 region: CASSQDRNNQPQHF. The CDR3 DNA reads TGTGCCAGCAGCCAGGACAGGAACAATCAGCCCCAGCATTTT.

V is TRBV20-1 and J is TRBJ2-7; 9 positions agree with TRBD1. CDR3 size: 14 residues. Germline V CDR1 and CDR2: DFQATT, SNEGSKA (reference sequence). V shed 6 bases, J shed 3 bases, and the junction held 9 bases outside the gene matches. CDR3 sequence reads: CSARAGTGYYEQYF. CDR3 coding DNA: TGCAGTGCCCGCGCCGGGACAGGGTACTACGAGCAGTACTTC.

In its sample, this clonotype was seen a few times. The CDR3 nucleotides read TGTGCCAGCAGCCAGACGACAGGGTTCGGCTACGAGCAGTACTTC. This encodes CASSQTTGFGYEQYF. The rearrangement links TRBV4-2 to TRBJ2-7; 7 bases are shared with TRBD1. With 3 bases clipped from V and 3 bases from J, the junction kept 8 bases outside the gene matches. The CDR3 extends over 15 amino acids. Germline values: CDR1 LGHNA, CDR2 YNFKEQ.

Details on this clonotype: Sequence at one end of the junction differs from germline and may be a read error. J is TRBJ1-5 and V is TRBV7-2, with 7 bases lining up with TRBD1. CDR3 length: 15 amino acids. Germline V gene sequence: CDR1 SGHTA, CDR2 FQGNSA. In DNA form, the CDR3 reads TGTGCCGGCAGCTTGCAGACAGGGAGCAATCAGCCCCAGCATTTT. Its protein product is CAGSLQTGSNQPQHF. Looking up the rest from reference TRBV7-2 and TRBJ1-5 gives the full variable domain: GAGVSQSPSNKVTEKGKDVELRCDPISGHTALYWYRQSLGQGLEFLIYFQGNSAPDKSGLPSDRFSAERTGGSVSTLTIQRTQQEDSAVYLCAGSLQTGSNQPQHFGDGTRLSIL.

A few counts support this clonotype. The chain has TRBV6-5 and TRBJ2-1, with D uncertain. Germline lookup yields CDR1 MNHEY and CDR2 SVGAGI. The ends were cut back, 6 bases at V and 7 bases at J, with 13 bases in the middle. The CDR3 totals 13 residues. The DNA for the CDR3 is TGTGCCAGCAGCGCGTCTACATGGAATGAGCAGTTCTTC. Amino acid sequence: CASSASTWNEQFF.

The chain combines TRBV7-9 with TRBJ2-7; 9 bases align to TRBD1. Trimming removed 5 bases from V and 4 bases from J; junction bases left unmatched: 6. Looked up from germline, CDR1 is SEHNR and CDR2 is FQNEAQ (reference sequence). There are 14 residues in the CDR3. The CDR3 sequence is CASSIPGQGYEQYF. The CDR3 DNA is TGTGCCAGCAGCATACCGGGACAGGGATACGAGCAGTACTTC.

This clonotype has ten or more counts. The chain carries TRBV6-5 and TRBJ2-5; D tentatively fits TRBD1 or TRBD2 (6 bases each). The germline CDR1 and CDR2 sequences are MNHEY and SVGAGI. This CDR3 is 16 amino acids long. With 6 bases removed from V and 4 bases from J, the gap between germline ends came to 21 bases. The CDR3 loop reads CASRTRRGGRAETQYF. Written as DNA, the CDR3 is TGTGCCAGCAGGACGAGAAGAGGGGGGCGCGCAGAGACCCAGTACTTC.